The 30 T cell receptor beta chains below all came from one sample that was sequenced in a study of control samples from healthy donors and cancer patients (dated by TCRdb to 2020 to 2022). Receptor amplification or capture employed the immunoSEQ multiplex PCR assay. TCRdb carries this immuneACCESS record with in-frame sequences only. Its versions omit some clonotypes, under half of them owing to an unresolved V gene in the studies checked, with the rest unexplained. The sample profile shows approximately 160,000 clones; more than 90% of them were found once. The ten most abundant clones make up around 2.2% of the sample. Material: blood. The receptors originated from a woman aged 40 to 50 in good health.

With regard to this clone: A read error may produce the germline difference seen at one junction end. The CDR3 sequence: CASREDRRGTEAFF. Here the CDR3 DNA reads TGTGCCAGCAGGGAAGACCGCCGGGGGACTGAAGCTTTCTTT. The chain recombines TRBV6-1 with TRBJ1-1; the D gene is possibly TRBD1 (5 bases). Germline values: CDR1 MNHNS, CDR2 SASEGT. The CDR3 has 14 residues.

The chain has TRBV13 and TRBJ1-1; D might be TRBD1 (6 bases). Trimming pared 3 bases from V and 6 bases from J, leaving 8 bases between. Per the germline V gene, CDR1 is PRHDT and CDR2 is FYEKMQ (reference sequence). The CDR3 is 12 amino acids. The CDR3 is CASSFRGAEAFF. CDR3 nucleotides: TGTGCCAGCAGCTTTAGGGGGGCTGAAGCTTTCTTT.

This chain connects TRBV6-5 to TRBJ1-3; no definite D call. The V end lost 2 bases, the J end lost 9 bases, and 11 bases lay between the germline ends. The CDR3 sequence is 13 residues long. Per germline, CDR1 MNHEY and CDR2 SVGAGI. In DNA, the CDR3 is TGTGCCAGCAGTTACGAGGACCGAAGCACCATATATTTT. It is translated as CASSYEDRSTIYF.

The chain uses TRBV6-5 and TRBJ1-2; D might be TRBD1 (6 bases). The V end was cut by 7 bases, the J end by 2 bases, with 14 bases between. The germline gives CDR1 MNHEY, CDR2 SVGAGI. The CDR3 has 14 residues. The CDR3 DNA is TGTGCCAGCATTGGGGGGGCAGGGAACTATGGCTACACCTTC. Protein: CASIGGAGNYGYTF.

This clone came up once. The rearrangement uses TRBV10-3 and TRBJ1-1, with D unclear. CDR3 length: 14 amino acids. V gave up 6 bases and J gave up 3 bases, with 14 bases separating them. CDR1 is ENHRY, CDR2 SYGVKD, per germline. This CDR3 reads CAISGSDGDTEAFF. The DNA for the CDR3 is TGTGCCATCAGCGGATCAGATGGGGACACTGAAGCTTTCTTT.

The V and J genes are TRBV15 and TRBJ2-1; TRBD2 is a possible D gene (6 bases). The CDR3 spans 15 residues. V lost 1 base to trimming and J lost 2 bases, with 9 bases between them. The germline gives CDR1 LNHNV, CDR2 YYDKDF (reference sequence). The DNA for the CDR3 is TGTGCCACCAGCAGAGCGGCGGGGACCTACAATGAGCAGTTCTTC. It is translated as CATSRAAGTYNEQFF.

The table lists this clone with a count of one. The chain links TRBV27 to TRBJ2-7; D might be TRBD2 (5 bases). The CDR3 length is 14 residues. CDR1 and CDR2 from the germline V gene are MNHEY and SMNVEV (reference sequence). Trimming stripped 5 bases from V and 2 bases from J, with 13 bases between. The CDR3: CASSPSTGTYEQYF. As DNA, the CDR3 is TGTGCCAGCAGTCCATCGACGGGAACCTACGAGCAGTACTTC.

This chain links TRBV6-2 or TRBV6-3 with TRBJ2-7, with 7 bases identical to TRBD1. In germline, CDR1 is MNHEY, CDR2 SVGEGT. V lost 5 bases and J lost 2; bases outside the gene matches: 9. CDR3 length equals 15 residues. This chain's CDR3 is CASSTLGQPPYEQYF. The CDR3 region has the DNA TGTGCCAGCAGTACGCTGGGACAGCCCCCCTACGAGCAGTACTTC.

This clone was seen only once. This rearrangement joins TRBV2 to TRBJ2-3, with D tentatively TRBD2 (5 bases). The CDR3 contains 13 residues. V was shortened by 4 bases and J by 1 base, with 6 bases between the two germline ends. In germline, CDR1 is SNHLY, CDR2 FYNNEI. CDR3 residues: CASSGTGTDTQYF. CDR3 DNA: TGTGCCAGCAGTGGGACTGGCACAGATACGCAGTATTTT.

The chain links TRBV9 to TRBJ2-1; tentatively, D is TRBD2 (5 bases). CDR3 length: 12 residues. Germline V gives CDR1 SGDLS, CDR2 YYNGEE. The ends were cut back, 0 bases at V and 12 bases at J, with 10 bases in the middle. CDR3 DNA: TGTGCCAGCAGCGTAGATCCGGCGGGGCAGTTCTTC. It codes for CASSVDPAGQFF.

The genes are TRBV2 and TRBJ2-2; possible D gene TRBD2, 6 bases. Germline V gene data show CDR1 as SNHLY and CDR2 as FYNNEI. This CDR3 comprises 15 residues. Between the trimmed V and J ends, which lost 6 bases and 5 bases, there was a span of 16 bases. CDR3 protein: CASRPGTGRTGELFF. CDR3 coding DNA: TGTGCCAGCAGGCCGGGGACGGGGAGGACCGGGGAGCTGTTTTTT.

The V and J genes are TRBV5-1 and TRBJ1-4, with 8 nucleotides matching TRBD1. V dropped 5 bases and J dropped 6; count of bases not matched to a gene: 15. Germline V lookup: CDR1 SGHRS, CDR2 YFSETQ. CDR3 length: 17 residues. CDR3 sequence: CASRRRGTGLADEKLFF. Written as DNA, the CDR3 is TGCGCCAGCAGACGGAGAGGGACAGGACTTGCGGATGAAAAACTGTTTTTT. Looking up the rest from reference TRBV5-1 and TRBJ1-4 gives the full variable domain: KAGVTQTPRYLIKTRGQQVTLSCSPISGHRSVSWYQQTPGQGLQFLFEYFSETQRNKGNFPGRFSGRQFSNSRSEMNVSTLELGDSALYLCASRRRGTGLADEKLFFGSGTQLSVL.

In this sample, this clone turned up a few times. V gene TRBV19 combines with J gene TRBJ1-5; D uncertain. Trimming stripped 6 bases from V and 6 bases from J, with 27 bases between. Germline values: CDR1 LNHDA, CDR2 SQIVND (reference sequence). This CDR3 contains 18 residues. The CDR3 reads CASRPYYILGRSTQPQHF. As DNA, the CDR3 is TGTGCCAGTAGGCCCTACTATATCCTGGGGAGGTCAACTCAGCCCCAGCATTTT.

The rearrangement joins TRBV6-1 to TRBJ2-3, with 9 bases aligning to TRBD2. V dropped 3 bases and J dropped 2; count of bases not matched to a gene: 3. Germline values: CDR1 MNHNS, CDR2 SASEGT. The CDR3 runs 15 residues. CDR3 loop: CASSDPSGATDTQYF. The CDR3 bases are TGTGCCAGCAGTGACCCTAGCGGGGCCACAGATACGCAGTATTTT.

The gene calls are TRBV5-1 and TRBJ2-6; D may be TRBD2 (5 bases). The CDR3 runs 16 residues. Germline V gives CDR1 SGHRS, CDR2 YFSETQ. The V end was cut by 0 bases, the J end by 1 base, with 8 bases between. The CDR3 nucleotides are TGCGCCAGCAGCTTGGCCCGGGGATCTGGGGCCAACGTCCTGACTTTC. Protein product: CASSLARGSGANVLTF.

The V and J genes are TRBV19 and TRBJ1-3; unclear D gene. Trimming removed 1 base at V and 4 bases at J, with 11 bases between. This CDR3 has 15 residues. CDR1 and CDR2 from the germline V gene are LNHDA and SQIVND (reference sequence). The CDR3 loop reads CASSIVRLSGNTIYF. The CDR3 DNA is TGTGCCAGTAGTATAGTGAGGTTATCAGGAAACACCATATATTTT.

The chain uses TRBV3-1 (or the pseudogene TRBV3-2) and TRBJ2-5, with a possible D match to TRBD1 (5 bases). Trimming left V 2 bases short and J 6 bases short, with 7 bases between. Germline CDR1 is LGHDT and CDR2 is YNNKEL (reference sequence). CDR3 length equals 12 residues. CDR3 sequence reads: CASSQMDKTQYF. Here the CDR3 DNA reads TGTGCCAGCAGCCAAATGGACAAGACCCAGTACTTC.

J is TRBJ2-2 and V is TRBV15; no definite D call. Trimming cost V 0 bases and J 5 bases, with 1 base left between them. The germline CDR1 and CDR2 sequences are LNHNV and YYDKDF (reference sequence). The CDR3 covers 12 residues. The CDR3 protein is CATSRDTGELFF. DNA of the CDR3: TGTGCCACCAGCAGAGATACCGGGGAGCTGTTTTTT.

This chain joins TRBV5-1 and TRBJ2-7, with unresolved D. The CDR3 covers 14 residues. V was clipped by 0 bases and J by 3 bases, with 10 bases between them. The germline V gene encodes CDR1 SGHRS and CDR2 YFSETQ. The CDR3 reads CASSLGTTDYEQYF. CDR3 in DNA: TGCGCCAGCAGCTTGGGCACGACGGACTACGAGCAGTACTTC.

The rearrangement uses TRBV4-2 and TRBJ2-4, with no clear D. Germline V CDR1 and CDR2: LGHNA, YNFKEQ. The CDR3 totals 14 residues. The V end was cut by 1 base, the J end by 0 bases, with 4 bases between. As DNA, the CDR3 is TGTGCCAGCAGCCAAGTTCTAGCCAAAAACATTCAGTACTTC. Translating it yields CASSQVLAKNIQYF.

There are a few counts of this clone. The chain uses TRBV3-1 (or the pseudogene TRBV3-2) and TRBJ2-3, with no clear D. V lost 5 bases to trimming and J lost 0 bases, with 9 bases between them. The CDR3 consists of 14 residues. Germline lookup yields CDR1 LGHDT and CDR2 YNNKEL (reference sequence). Here the CDR3 DNA reads TGTGCCAGCAGCTACTTATCTAGCACAGATACGCAGTATTTT. Encoded protein: CASSYLSSTDTQYF.

The chain employs TRBV18 and TRBJ2-5; maybe TRBD1 (6 bases). The V gene lost 4 bases and the J gene lost 4 bases, with 13 bases spanning the gap. The CDR3 extends over 14 amino acids. Germline assignment: CDR1 KGHSH and CDR2 LQKENI. The DNA for the CDR3 is TGTGCCAGCTCACAACGACAGGCAGTAGAGACCCAGTACTTC. Translation: CASSQRQAVETQYF. Together with reference TRBV18 and TRBJ2-5, the CDR3 gives the full variable domain: NAGVMQNPRHLVRRRGQEARLRCSPMKGHSHVYWYRQLPEEGLKFMVYLQKENIIDESGMPKERFSAEFPKEGPSILRIQQVVRGDSAAYFCASSQRQAVETQYFGPGTRLLVL.

This clone was seen a single time. The chain joins TRBV14 to TRBJ1-4, with TRBD1 as a possible D gene (6 bases). V dropped 0 bases and J dropped 7 bases, with 12 bases sitting between them. The CDR3 consists of 15 residues. Germline CDR1 is SGHDN and CDR2 is FVKESK. In DNA form, the CDR3 reads TGTGCCAGCAGCCAAGAACAGGGATCCGGTGAAAAACTGTTTTTT. This translates into CASSQEQGSGEKLFF.

This chain joins TRBV7-3 and TRBJ2-1; possibly TRBD1 for D (6 bases). Per germline, CDR1 SGHTA and CDR2 FQGTGA. The V end lost 4 bases, the J end lost 9 bases, and 13 bases lay between the germline ends. This CDR3 comprises 13 residues. CDR3 residues: CASSSSIGGEQFF. The CDR3 nucleotides are TGTGCCAGCAGCTCCTCCATAGGGGGTGAGCAGTTCTTC.

The CDR3 region is CASSFPSGADSDTQYF. The CDR3 DNA is TGTGCCAGCAGCTTCCCCAGCGGGGCTGACTCAGATACGCAGTATTTT. The rearrangement links TRBV7-8 to TRBJ2-3; 7 bases are shared with TRBD2. The CDR3 is 16 amino acids. After removal of 3 bases from V and 4 bases from J, the junction contained 10 bases not matched to a gene. Germline loops: CDR1 SGHVS, CDR2 FQNEAQ.

V and J are TRBV7-2 and TRBJ1-1, with a possible D match to TRBD1 (6 bases). The germline V gene has CDR1 SGHTA and CDR2 FQGNSA. The CDR3 sequence is 15 residues long. V was shortened by 5 bases and J by 0 bases, with 13 bases between the two germline ends. The CDR3 protein is CASSRPGHLNTEAFF. In nucleotides, the CDR3 is TGTGCCAGCAGCCGTCCGGGACACCTGAACACTGAAGCTTTCTTT.

The V and J genes are TRBV28 and TRBJ1-5; a weak D match, TRBD1 (6 bases). Germline CDR1 MDHEN, CDR2 SYDVKM. V dropped 6 bases and J dropped 2 bases, with 14 bases sitting between them. CDR3 length: 15 amino acids. CDR3 sequence reads: CASRDTGFRNQPQHF. The DNA of the CDR3 is TGTGCCAGCAGGGATACAGGGTTTCGCAATCAGCCCCAGCATTTT.

The chain uses TRBV14 and TRBJ2-7, with 7 nucleotides matching TRBD1. V lost 4 bases and J lost 3; bases outside the gene matches: 3. This CDR3 has 13 amino acids. The germline V gene encodes CDR1 SGHDN and CDR2 FVKESK. CDR3 DNA: TGTGCCAGCAGCCGCAGGGGGTTCTACGAGCAGTACTTC. It specifies CASSRRGFYEQYF. Complete variable domain (other parts from reference TRBV14 and TRBJ2-7): EAGVTQFPSHSVIEKGQTVTLRCDPISGHDNLYWYRRVMGKEIKFLLHFVKESKQDESGMPNNRFLAERTGGTYSTLKVQPAELEDSGVYFCASSRRGFYEQYFGPGTRLTVT.

This rearrangement joins TRBV2 to TRBJ2-5; the match to TRBD2 covers 10 bases. CDR1 SNHLY and CDR2 FYNNEI come from the germline V gene. Losses at the gene ends were 6 bases for V and 5 bases for J; bases not matched to a gene: 3. This CDR3 contains 13 residues. CDR3 nucleotide sequence: TGTGCCAGCAGAGTAGCGGGGGGTGAGACCCAGTACTTC. It translates to CASRVAGGETQYF.

J is TRBJ1-6 and V is TRBV5-5; a possible D gene is TRBD1 (5 bases). V lost 1 base and J 7 bases, leaving 12 bases between the germline ends. The germline CDR1 and CDR2 sequences are SGHKS and YYEKEE (reference sequence). The CDR3 totals 15 residues. CDR3: CASSLFGGDNSPLHF. As DNA, the CDR3 is TGTGCCAGCAGCTTGTTTGGGGGGGACAATTCACCCCTCCACTTT.